This section outlines one T cell receptor (beta chain) sequence together with its context. This sample was taken from a study of blood T cell repertoires in COVID-19. Per the original methods: Researchers report that nucleated cell counts were estimated from reference gene primer amplification. Profiled with immunoSEQ multiplex PCR; TCRdb holds only in-frame clones, not every one. V, J and clone size derive from that table, while D and trimming were established from the DNA sequence. Among 250,000 to 300,000 clones listed, 80% to 90% were seen once. The clonotype originates from a man aged 18-30 years who had recovered from COVID-19. Material for sequencing was PBMCs or T cells enriched from blood (not recorded which).

CDR3 region: CASSQRRGAPMNTEAFF. In DNA form, the CDR3 reads TGTGCCAGCAGTCAACGCCGGGGGGCCCCCATGAACACTGAAGCTTTCTTT. The chain links TRBV7-2 to TRBJ1-1, with D possibly being TRBD1 (6 bases). The V and J ends lost 6 bases and 0 bases respectively, with 20 bases between them. The CDR3 loop spans 17 amino acids. Germline loops: CDR1 SGHTA, CDR2 FQGNSA. The full variable domain, in which reference TRBV7-2 and TRBJ1-1 provide the parts outside the CDR3, is GAGVSQSPSNKVTEKGKDVELRCDPISGHTALYWYRQSLGQGLEFLIYFQGNSAPDKSGLPSDRFSAERTGGSVSTLTIQRTQQEDSAVYLCASSQRRGAPMNTEAFFGQGTRLTVV.